This paragraph covers one T cell receptor (delta chain) sequence. The data were obtained in a study of human gamma delta and Vdelta1 T cells. The CDR3 loop spans 22 amino acids. V shed 2 bases and J 0 bases; nucleotides not matched to a gene: 24. Germline V gene data show CDR1 as TSWWSYY and CDR2 as QGS. TCRdb made new clone calls on the PCR reads using CATT. Altogether about 1,400 delta-chain clones are present, around 41% being singletons, with the ten largest covering roughly 5%. This TCR was recovered from a human donor in good health. The rearrangement joins TRDV1 to TRDJ1, with 7 nucleotides matching TRDD2. Sequencing input: Vdelta1 gamma-delta T cells from blood. CDR3 sequence: CALGEWGSYRGVLSIYTDKLIF. CDR3 coding DNA: TGTGCTCTTGGGGAATGGGGTTCCTACCGGGGGGTCCTGTCAATTTACACCGATAAACTCATCTTT.